Shown below are 8 T cell receptor beta chains from a single sample sequenced in a study of radiotherapy plus CTLA-4 blockade in lung cancer. Measured with immunoSEQ multiplex PCR; TCRdb has only the in-frame clones, and not every one. The sample includes tens of thousands of clones, more than 85% of them seen just once. This specimen consisted of peripheral blood, obtained from a patient treated with radiotherapy plus ipilimumab. These TCRs come from a human donor with non-small cell lung cancer who had stable disease on radiotherapy plus ipilimumab.

The chain links TRBV9 to TRBJ2-7, with 8 bases fitting TRBD1. Looked up from germline, CDR1 is SGDLS and CDR2 is YYNGEE. The CDR3 has 14 residues. The junction had 2 bases not matched to a gene; V was cut back by 0 bases and J by 3 bases. The chain's CDR3 is CASSVGDRNYEQYF. The CDR3 coding sequence is TGTGCCAGCAGCGTAGGGGACAGGAACTACGAGCAGTACTTC.

Comments on this clone: At one of its ends the junction is not consistent with the germline gene, which may arise from a read error. The CDR3 DNA reads as TGTGCCAGCAGTGAAGTGAAGGGGACTATGAACACCGGGGAGCTGCTTTTT. Its translation: CASSEVKGTMNTGELLF. The genes are TRBV6-1 and TRBJ2-2; 7 positions match TRBD2. Germline CDR1 MNHNS, CDR2 SASEGT. The CDR3 is made up of 17 amino acids.

The chain couples TRBV27 to TRBJ1-1; 9 bases are shared with TRBD1. The germline V gene has CDR1 MNHEY and CDR2 SMNVEV (reference sequence). CDR3 length equals 14 residues. Trimming cost V 5 bases and J 4 bases; bases outside gene matches: 5. CDR3 amino acids: CASSRQGGVTEAFF. The CDR3 nucleotides read TGTGCCAGCAGTCGACAGGGGGGTGTCACTGAAGCTTTCTTT.

The chain recombines TRBV6-1 with TRBJ2-1; TRBD1 matches at 8 bases. The CDR3 sequence is 13 residues long. The germline V gene encodes CDR1 MNHNS and CDR2 SASEGT. V was clipped by 7 bases and J by 5 bases; unmatched bases: 4. This CDR3 is CASTLTGDNEQFF. Written as DNA, the CDR3 is TGTGCCAGCACCCTGACAGGGGACAATGAGCAGTTCTTC.

J is TRBJ1-5 and V is TRBV9; D unclear. The CDR3 is 15 residues long. V lost 0 bases and J 5 bases, leaving 12 bases between the germline ends. Germline CDR1 SGDLS, CDR2 YYNGEE. CDR3 DNA sequence: TGTGCCAGCAGCGTAGACCCCGCCGCCCATCAGCCCCAGCATTTT. Translating gives CASSVDPAAHQPQHF. The whole variable domain, filled in from reference TRBV9 and TRBJ1-5, reads DSGVTQTPKHLITATGQRVTLRCSPRSGDLSVYWYQQSLDQGLQFLIQYYNGEERAKGNILERFSAQQFPDLHSELNLSSLELGDSALYFCASSVDPAAHQPQHFGDGTRLSIL.

Only one count was recorded for this clone. The chain employs TRBV4-1 and TRBJ2-1, with D unresolved. Germline-derived CDR1 and CDR2 are MGHRA and YSYEKL. V was trimmed by 2 bases and J by 9 bases, leaving 5 bases between them. The CDR3 extends over 11 amino acids. The CDR3 DNA reads as TGCGCCAGCAGCCAAAGGAGTGAGCAGTTCTTC. This sequence encodes CASSQRSEQFF.

This chain uses TRBV4-1 with TRBJ2-1, with 9 positions matching TRBD1. Germline CDR1 MGHRA, CDR2 YSYEKL. The CDR3 runs to 17 residues. Trimming cost V 4 bases and J 0 bases; bases outside gene matches: 7. As DNA, the CDR3 is TGCGCCAGCAGCCCCGGACAGGGGCCCAACTCCTACAATGAGCAGTTCTTC. The encoded protein is CASSPGQGPNSYNEQFF.

This clone showed up just a few times. The V call is TRBV6-6, the J call TRBJ2-7; 8 positions match TRBD1. Trimming cost V 2 bases and J 4 bases; bases outside gene matches: 7. This CDR3 comprises 15 residues. CDR1 MNHNY and CDR2 SVGAGI come from the germline V gene (reference sequence). CDR3 sequence: CASSYPGQGGYEQYF. CDR3 sequence (DNA): TGTGCCAGCAGTTACCCCGGACAGGGCGGGTACGAGCAGTACTTC.